Shown below are 6 T cell receptor beta chains from a single sample sequenced in a study of long-term antiretroviral therapy in people with HIV. Assay version v3.0 of immunoSEQ was used, and it was run at survey level. Repertoires were generated with immunoSEQ multiplex PCR, while TCRdb's copy carries only in-frame clones and drops some. The repertoire holds tens of thousands of clones, with around 85% as singletons. Sequenced here: unsorted PBMCs, sampled 3.1 years after starting antiretroviral therapy. The receptors stem from a woman in her 50s with HIV.

The rearrangement links TRBV5-1 to TRBJ2-5; the D gene is possibly TRBD1 (5 bases). Trimming left V 1 base short and J 1 base short, with 8 bases between. Germline values: CDR1 SGHRS, CDR2 YFSETQ. The CDR3 contains 14 residues. The CDR3 reads CASSLRQGQETQYF. CDR3 nucleotide sequence: TGCGCCAGCAGCTTGCGGCAGGGCCAAGAGACCCAGTACTTC. The variable domain in full, with the rest retrieved from reference TRBV5-1 and TRBJ2-5, is KAGVTQTPRYLIKTRGQQVTLSCSPISGHRSVSWYQQTPGQGLQFLFEYFSETQRNKGNFPGRFSGRQFSNSRSEMNVSTLELGDSALYLCASSLRQGQETQYFGPGTRLLVL.

The gene calls are TRBV7-8 and TRBJ2-5; D is unresolved. The J call may be incorrect, as the DNA end agrees better with TRBJ2-7. This CDR3 is 12 amino acids long. Germline V gives CDR1 SGHVS, CDR2 FQNEAQ. As DNA, the CDR3 is TGTGCCAGCAGCTTTGTGGGCTACGAGCAGTACTTC. Encoded protein: CASSFVGYEQYF.

The chain has TRBV27 and TRBJ1-1; D is possibly TRBD1 (6 bases). The CDR3 is 15 amino acids. The V and J ends lost 5 bases and 0 bases respectively, with 13 bases between them. Per germline, CDR1 MNHEY and CDR2 SMNVEV (reference sequence). CDR3 residues: CASSTVQGMNTEAFF. CDR3 in DNA: TGTGCCAGCAGTACCGTACAGGGTATGAACACTGAAGCTTTCTTT.

The chain links TRBV27 to TRBJ2-2, with D perhaps matching TRBD2 (5 bases). The V end was cut by 6 bases, the J end by 1 base, with 9 bases between. This CDR3 is built from 14 residues. Germline CDR1 is MNHEY and CDR2 is SMNVEV (reference sequence). The CDR3 loop reads CASRRELNTGELFF. In DNA, the CDR3 is TGTGCCAGCAGGAGGGAGTTGAACACCGGGGAGCTGTTTTTT.

The chain recombines TRBV11-2 with TRBJ1-6; the D is unclear. V was cut by 5 bases and J by 10 bases, with 12 bases left in between. The CDR3 is 13 amino acids. Germline CDR1 reads SGHAT; CDR2 reads FQNNGV. The CDR3 protein is CASSLGRVSPLHF. CDR3 nucleotides: TGTGCCAGCAGCCTAGGAAGGGTGTCACCCCTCCACTTT.

The chain joins TRBV2 to TRBJ1-3; TRBD1 matches at 9 bases. Looked up from germline, CDR1 is SNHLY and CDR2 is FYNNEI. V shed 6 bases, J shed 2 bases, and the junction held 8 bases outside the gene matches. The CDR3 length is 16 residues. CDR3 region: CASSFGQGSAGNTIYF. The CDR3 bases are TGTGCCAGCAGCTTCGGACAGGGGTCGGCTGGAAACACCATATATTTT. Complete variable domain (other parts from reference TRBV2 and TRBJ1-3): EPEVTQTPSHQVTQMGQEVILRCVPISNHLYFYWYRQILGQKVEFLVSFYNNEISEKSEIFDDQFSVERPDGSNFTLKIRSTKLEDSAMYFCASSFGQGSAGNTIYFGEGSWLTVV.